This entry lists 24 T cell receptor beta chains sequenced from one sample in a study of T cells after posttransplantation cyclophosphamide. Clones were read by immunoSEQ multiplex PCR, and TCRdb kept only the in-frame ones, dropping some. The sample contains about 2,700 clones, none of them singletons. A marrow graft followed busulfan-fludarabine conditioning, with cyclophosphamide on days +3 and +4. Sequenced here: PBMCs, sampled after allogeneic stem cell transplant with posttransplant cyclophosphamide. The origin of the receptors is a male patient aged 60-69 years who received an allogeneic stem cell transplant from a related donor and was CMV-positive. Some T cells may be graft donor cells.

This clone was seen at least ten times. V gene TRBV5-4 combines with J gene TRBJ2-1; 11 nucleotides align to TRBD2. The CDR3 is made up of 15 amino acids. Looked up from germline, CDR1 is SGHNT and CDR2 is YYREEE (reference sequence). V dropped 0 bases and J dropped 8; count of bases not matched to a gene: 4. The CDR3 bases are TGTGCCAGCAGCTTGGGACTAGCGGGGTGGGATGAGCAGTTCTTC. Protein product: CASSLGLAGWDEQFF.

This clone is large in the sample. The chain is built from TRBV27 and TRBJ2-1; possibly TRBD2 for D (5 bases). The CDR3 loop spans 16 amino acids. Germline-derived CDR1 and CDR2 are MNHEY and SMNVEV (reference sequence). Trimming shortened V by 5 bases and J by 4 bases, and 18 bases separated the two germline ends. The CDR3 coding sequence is TGTGCCAGCAGTCCCGCCGCCGGGGAAGTGTACAATGAGCAGTTCTTC. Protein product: CASSPAAGEVYNEQFF.

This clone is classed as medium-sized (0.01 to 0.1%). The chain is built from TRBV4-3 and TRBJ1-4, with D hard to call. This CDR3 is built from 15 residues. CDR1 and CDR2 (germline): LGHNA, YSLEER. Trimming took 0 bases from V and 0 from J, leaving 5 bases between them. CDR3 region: CASSQDHSTNEKLFF. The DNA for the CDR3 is TGCGCCAGCAGCCAAGATCATTCAACTAATGAAAAACTGTTTTTT.

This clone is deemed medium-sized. The CDR3 DNA reads as TGTGCCAGTAGTCCCCTCTGGACAGGGGGGCGGGAGCTGTTTTTT. This encodes CASSPLWTGGRELFF. The chain joins TRBV19 to TRBJ2-2; 10 bases match TRBD1. Trimming removed 5 bases from V and 9 bases from J; junction bases left unmatched: 9. Germline-derived CDR1 and CDR2 are LNHDA and SQIVND (reference sequence). This CDR3 comprises 15 residues.

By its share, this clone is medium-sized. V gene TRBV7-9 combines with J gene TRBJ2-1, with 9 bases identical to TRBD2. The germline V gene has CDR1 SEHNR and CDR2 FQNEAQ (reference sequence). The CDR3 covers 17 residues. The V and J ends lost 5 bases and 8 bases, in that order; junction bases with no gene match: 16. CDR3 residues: CASSKALAGVGQDEQFF. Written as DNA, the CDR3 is TGTGCCAGCAGCAAAGCGTTAGCGGGGGTAGGACAGGATGAGCAGTTCTTC.

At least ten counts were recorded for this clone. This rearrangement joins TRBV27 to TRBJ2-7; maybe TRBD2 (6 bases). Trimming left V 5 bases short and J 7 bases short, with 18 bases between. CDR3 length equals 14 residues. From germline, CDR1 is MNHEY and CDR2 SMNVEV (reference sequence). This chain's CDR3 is CASSPSTRAGEQYF. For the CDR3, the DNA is TGTGCCAGCAGTCCTTCGACTAGGGCCGGGGAGCAGTACTTC.

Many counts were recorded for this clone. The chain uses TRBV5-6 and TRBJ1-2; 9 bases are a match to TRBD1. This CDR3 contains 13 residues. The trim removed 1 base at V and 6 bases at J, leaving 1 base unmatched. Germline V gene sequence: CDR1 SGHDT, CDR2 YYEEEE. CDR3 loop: CASSLTGGHGYTF. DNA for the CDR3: TGTGCCAGCAGCTTGACAGGGGGCCATGGCTACACCTTC.

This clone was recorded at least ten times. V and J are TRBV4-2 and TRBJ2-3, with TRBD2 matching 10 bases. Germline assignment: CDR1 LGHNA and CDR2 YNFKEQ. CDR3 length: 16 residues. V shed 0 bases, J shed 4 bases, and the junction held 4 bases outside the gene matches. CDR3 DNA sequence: TGTGCCAGCAGCCAAGAGGCTAGCGGGGGCGCAGATACGCAGTATTTT. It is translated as CASSQEASGGADTQYF.

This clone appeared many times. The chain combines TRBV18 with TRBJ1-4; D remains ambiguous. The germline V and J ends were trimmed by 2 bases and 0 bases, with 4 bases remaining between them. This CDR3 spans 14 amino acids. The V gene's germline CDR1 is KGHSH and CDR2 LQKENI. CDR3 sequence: CASSPATTNEKLFF. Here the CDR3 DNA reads TGTGCCAGCTCACCAGCTACAACTAATGAAAAACTGTTTTTT.

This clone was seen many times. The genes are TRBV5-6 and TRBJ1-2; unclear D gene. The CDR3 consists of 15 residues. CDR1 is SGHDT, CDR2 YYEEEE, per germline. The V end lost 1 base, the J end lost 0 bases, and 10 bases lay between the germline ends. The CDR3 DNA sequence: TGTGCCAGCAGCTTGCCACACCATGCTAACTATGGCTACACCTTC. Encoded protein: CASSLPHHANYGYTF.

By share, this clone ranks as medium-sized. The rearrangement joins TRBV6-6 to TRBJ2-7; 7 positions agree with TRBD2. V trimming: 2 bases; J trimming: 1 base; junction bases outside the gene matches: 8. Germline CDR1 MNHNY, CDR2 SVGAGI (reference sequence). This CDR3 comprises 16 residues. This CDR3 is CASSYPLAALSYEQYV. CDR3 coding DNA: TGTGCCAGCAGTTACCCTCTAGCGGCCCTGTCCTACGAGCAGTACGTC.

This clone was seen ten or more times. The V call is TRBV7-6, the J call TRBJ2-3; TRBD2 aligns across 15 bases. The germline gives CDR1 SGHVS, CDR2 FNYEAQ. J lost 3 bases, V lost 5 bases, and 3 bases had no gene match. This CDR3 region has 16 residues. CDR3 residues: CASSPGTSGRTDTQYF. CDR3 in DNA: TGTGCCAGCAGCCCCGGGACTAGCGGGAGGACAGATACGCAGTATTTT.

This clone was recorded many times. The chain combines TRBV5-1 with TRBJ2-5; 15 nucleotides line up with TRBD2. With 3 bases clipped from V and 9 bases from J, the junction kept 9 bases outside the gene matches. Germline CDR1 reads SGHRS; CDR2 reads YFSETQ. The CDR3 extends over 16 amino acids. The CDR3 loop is CASSSAGLAGGEPQYF. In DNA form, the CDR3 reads TGCGCCAGCAGCTCCGCAGGACTAGCGGGGGGGGAACCCCAGTACTTC.

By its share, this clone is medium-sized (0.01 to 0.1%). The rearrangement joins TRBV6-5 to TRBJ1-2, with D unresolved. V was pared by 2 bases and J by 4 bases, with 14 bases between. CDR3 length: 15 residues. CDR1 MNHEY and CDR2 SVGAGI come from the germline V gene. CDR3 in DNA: TGTGCCAGCAGTTACGGAGCCCGACCCCTCTATGGCTACACCTTC. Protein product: CASSYGARPLYGYTF.

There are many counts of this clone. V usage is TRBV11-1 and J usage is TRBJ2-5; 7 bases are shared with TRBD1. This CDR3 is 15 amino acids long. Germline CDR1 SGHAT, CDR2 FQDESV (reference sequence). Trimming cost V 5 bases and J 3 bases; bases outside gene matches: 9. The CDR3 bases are TGTGCCAGCAGCCCCACAGGGGCCTTCAAAGAGACCCAGTACTTC. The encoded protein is CASSPTGAFKETQYF.

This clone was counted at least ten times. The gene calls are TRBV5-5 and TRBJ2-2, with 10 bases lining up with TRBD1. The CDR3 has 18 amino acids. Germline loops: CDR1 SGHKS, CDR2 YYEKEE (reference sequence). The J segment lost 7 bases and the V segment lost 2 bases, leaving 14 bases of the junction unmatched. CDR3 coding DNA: TGTGCCAGCAGCTTAACCGGGACAGGGGCAGTTATCGACGGGGAGCTGTTTTTT. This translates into CASSLTGTGAVIDGELFF.

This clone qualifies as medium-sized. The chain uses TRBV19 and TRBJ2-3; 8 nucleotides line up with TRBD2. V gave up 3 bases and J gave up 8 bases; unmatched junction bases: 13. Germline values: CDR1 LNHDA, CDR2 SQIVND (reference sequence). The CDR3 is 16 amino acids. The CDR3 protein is CASSIPAGATGATQYF. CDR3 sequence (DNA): TGTGCCAGTAGTATTCCAGCGGGGGCCACTGGGGCTACGCAGTATTTT.

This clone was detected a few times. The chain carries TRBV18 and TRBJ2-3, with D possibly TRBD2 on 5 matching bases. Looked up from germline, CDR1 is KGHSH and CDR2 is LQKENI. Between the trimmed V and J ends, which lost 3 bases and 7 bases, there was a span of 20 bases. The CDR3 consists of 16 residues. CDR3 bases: TGTGCCAGCTCACCCGGGATTAGCTTATCGCGGTATACGCAGTATTTT. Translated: CASSPGISLSRYTQYF. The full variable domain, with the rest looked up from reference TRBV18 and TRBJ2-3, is NAGVMQNPRHLVRRRGQEARLRCSPMKGHSHVYWYRQLPEEGLKFMVYLQKENIIDESGMPKERFSAEFPKEGPSILRIQQVVRGDSAAYFCASSPGISLSRYTQYFGPGTRLTVL.

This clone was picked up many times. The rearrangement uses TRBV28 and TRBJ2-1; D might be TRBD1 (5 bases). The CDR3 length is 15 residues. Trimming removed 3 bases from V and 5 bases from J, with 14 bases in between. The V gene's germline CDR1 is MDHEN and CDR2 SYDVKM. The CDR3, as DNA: TGTGCCAGCAGTTTGGTGGGCCAGGGTAACAATGAGCAGTTCTTC. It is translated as CASSLVGQGNNEQFF. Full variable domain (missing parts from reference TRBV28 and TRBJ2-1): DVKVTQSSRYLVKRTGEKVFLECVQDMDHENMFWYRQDPGLGLRLIYFSYDVKMKEKGDIPEGYSVSREKKERFSLILESASTNQTSMYLCASSLVGQGNNEQFFGPGTRLTVL.

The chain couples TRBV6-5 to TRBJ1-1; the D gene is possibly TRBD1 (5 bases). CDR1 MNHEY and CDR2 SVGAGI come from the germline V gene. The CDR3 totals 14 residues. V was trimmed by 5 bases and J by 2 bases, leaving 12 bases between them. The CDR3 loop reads CASSETGPNTEAFF. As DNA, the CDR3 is TGTGCCAGCAGTGAAACAGGTCCTAACACTGAAGCTTTCTTT.

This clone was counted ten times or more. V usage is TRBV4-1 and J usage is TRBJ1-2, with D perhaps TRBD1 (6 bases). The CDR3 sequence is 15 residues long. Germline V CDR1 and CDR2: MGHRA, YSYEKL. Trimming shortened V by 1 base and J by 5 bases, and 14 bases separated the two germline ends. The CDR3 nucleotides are TGCGCCAGCAGCCAAGGGGCAGGGACACTATATGGCTACACCTTC. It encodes CASSQGAGTLYGYTF.

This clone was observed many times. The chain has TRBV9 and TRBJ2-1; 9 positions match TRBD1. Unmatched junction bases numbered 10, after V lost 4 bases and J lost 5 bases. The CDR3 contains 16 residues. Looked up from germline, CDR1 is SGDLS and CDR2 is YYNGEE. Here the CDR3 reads CASSSLDRGINNEQFF. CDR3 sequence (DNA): TGTGCCAGCAGCTCCCTGGACAGGGGAATCAACAATGAGCAGTTCTTC.

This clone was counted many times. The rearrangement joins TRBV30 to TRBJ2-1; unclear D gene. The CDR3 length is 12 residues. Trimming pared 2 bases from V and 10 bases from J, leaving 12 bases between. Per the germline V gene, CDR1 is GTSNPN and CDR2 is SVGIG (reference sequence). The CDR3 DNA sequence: TGTGCCTGGAGTCGCCAGATCGGGGAGCAGTTCTTC. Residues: CAWSRQIGEQFF.

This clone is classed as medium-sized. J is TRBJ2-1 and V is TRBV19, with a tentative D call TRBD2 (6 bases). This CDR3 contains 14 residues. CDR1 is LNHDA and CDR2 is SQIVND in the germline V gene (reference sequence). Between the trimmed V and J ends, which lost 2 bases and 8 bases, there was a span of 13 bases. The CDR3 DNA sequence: TGTGCCAGTAGTATACGGGAGCTTGGGCATGAGCAGTTCTTC. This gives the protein CASSIRELGHEQFF.